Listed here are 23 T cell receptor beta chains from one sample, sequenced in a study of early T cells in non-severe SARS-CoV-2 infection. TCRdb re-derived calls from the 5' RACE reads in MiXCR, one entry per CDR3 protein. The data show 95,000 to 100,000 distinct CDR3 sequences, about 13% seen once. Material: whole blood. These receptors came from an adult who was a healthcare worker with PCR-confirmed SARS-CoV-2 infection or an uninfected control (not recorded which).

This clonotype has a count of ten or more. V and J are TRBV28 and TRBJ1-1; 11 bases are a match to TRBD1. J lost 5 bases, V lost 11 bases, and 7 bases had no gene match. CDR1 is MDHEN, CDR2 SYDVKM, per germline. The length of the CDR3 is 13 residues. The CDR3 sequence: CAGRTGGETEAFF. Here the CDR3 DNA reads TGTGCCGGGCGGACAGGGGGCGAAACTGAAGCTTTCTTT.

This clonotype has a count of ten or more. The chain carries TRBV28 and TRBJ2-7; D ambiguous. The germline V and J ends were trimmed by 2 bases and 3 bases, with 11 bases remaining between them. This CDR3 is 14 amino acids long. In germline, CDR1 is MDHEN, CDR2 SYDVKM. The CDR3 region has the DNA TGTGCCAGCAGTTTACGCAGCCCCGTCTACGAGCAGTACTTC. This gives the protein CASSLRSPVYEQYF.

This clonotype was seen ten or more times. The CDR3 reads CASRTDGFEAFF. CDR3 nucleotide sequence: TGTGCCAGCAGGACGGACGGATTTGAAGCTTTCTTT. This chain uses TRBV6-2 or TRBV6-3 with TRBJ1-1; no clear D gene. V gave up 6 bases and J gave up 7 bases, with 12 bases separating them. This CDR3 comprises 12 residues. Germline V gene lookup returns CDR1 MNHEY and CDR2 SVGEGT.

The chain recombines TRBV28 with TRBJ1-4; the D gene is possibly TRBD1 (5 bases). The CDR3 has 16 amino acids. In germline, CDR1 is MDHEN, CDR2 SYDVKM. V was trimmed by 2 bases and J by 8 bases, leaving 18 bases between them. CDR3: CASSLPDTLVNEKLFF. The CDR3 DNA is TGTGCCAGCAGTTTACCGGACACTCTCGTTAACGAAAAACTGTTTTTT.

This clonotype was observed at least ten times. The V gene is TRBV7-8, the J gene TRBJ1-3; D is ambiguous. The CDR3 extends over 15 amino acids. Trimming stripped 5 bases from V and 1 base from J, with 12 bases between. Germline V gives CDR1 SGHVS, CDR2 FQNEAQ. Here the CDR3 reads CASSPMGRSGNTIYF. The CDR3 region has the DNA TGTGCCAGCAGCCCAATGGGCAGGTCTGGAAACACCATATATTTT. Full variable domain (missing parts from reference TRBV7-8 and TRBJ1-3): GAGVSQSPRYKVAKRGQDVALRCDPISGHVSLFWYQQALGQGPEFLTYFQNEAQLDKSGLPSDRFFAERPEGSVSTLKIQRTQQEDSAVYLCASSPMGRSGNTIYFGEGSWLTVV.

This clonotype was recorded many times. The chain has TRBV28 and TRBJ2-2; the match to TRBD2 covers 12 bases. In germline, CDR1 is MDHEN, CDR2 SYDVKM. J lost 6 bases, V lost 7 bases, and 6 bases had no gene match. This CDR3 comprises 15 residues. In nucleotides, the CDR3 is TGTGCCAGCACCGTCCGGACTAGCGGGGCCGGGGAGCTGTTTTTT. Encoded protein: CASTVRTSGAGELFF.

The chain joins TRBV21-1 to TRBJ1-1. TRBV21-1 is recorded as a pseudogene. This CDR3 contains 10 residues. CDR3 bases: TGTGCCAGCAGTACAGAGCAAGCTTTCTTT. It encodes CASSTEQAFF.

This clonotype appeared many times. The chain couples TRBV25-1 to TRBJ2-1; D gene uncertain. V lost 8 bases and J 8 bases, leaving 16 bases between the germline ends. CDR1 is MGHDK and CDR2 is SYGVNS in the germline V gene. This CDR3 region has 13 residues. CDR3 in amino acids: CASEQRYIDEQFF. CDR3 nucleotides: TGTGCCAGCGAACAGAGATATATCGATGAGCAGTTCTTC.

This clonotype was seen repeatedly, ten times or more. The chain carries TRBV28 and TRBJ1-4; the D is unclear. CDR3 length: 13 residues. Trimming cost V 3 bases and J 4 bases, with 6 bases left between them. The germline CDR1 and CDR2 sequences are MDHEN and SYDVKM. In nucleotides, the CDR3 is TGTGCCAGCAGTTTGTGGAGTAATGAAAAACTGTTTTTT. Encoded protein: CASSLWSNEKLFF.

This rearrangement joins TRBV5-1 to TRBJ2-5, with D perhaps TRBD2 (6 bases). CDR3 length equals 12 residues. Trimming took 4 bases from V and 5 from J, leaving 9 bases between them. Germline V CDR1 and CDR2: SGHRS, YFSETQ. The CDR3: CASSGTWETQYF. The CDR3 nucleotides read TGCGCCAGCAGCGGGACTTGGGAGACCCAGTACTTC.

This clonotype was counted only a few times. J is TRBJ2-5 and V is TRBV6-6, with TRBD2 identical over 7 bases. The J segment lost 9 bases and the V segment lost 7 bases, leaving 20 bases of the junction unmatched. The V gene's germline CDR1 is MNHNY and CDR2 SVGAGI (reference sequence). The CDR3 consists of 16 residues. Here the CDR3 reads CASTRRIQVGGGAQYF. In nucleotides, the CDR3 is TGTGCCAGCACCCGGCGGATCCAAGTGGGTGGGGGGGCCCAGTACTTC.

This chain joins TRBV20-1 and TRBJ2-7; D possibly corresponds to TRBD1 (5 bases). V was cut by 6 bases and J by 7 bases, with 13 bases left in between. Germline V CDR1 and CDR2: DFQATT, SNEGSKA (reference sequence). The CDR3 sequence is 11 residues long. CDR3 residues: CSAETHREQYF. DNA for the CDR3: TGCAGTGCCGAGACACACAGGGAGCAGTACTTC.

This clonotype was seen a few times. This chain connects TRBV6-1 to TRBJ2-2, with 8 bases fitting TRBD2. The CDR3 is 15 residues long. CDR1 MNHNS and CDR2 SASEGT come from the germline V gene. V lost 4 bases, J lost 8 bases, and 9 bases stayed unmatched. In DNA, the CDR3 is TGTGCCAGCAGTGTTGGTAGCGGGGCCCGGGGGGAGCTGTTTTTT. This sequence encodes CASSVGSGARGELFF.

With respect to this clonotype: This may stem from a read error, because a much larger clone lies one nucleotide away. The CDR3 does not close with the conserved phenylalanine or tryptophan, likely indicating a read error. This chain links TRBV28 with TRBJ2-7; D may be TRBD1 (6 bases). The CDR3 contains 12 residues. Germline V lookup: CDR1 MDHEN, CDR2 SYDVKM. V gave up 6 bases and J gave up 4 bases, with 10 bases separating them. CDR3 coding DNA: TGTGCCAGCAGCCGGGACACGTACGAGCAGTACTCC. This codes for CASSRDTYEQYS.

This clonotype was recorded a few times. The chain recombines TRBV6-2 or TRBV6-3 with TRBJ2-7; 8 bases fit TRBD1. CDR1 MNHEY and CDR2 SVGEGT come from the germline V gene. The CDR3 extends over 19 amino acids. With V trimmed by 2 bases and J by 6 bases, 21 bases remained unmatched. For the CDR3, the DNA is TGTGCCAGCAGTTACCACTCGAAAAGGGACAGGCCCCGTGGGGGCGAGCAGTACTTC. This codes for CASSYHSKRDRPRGGEQYF.

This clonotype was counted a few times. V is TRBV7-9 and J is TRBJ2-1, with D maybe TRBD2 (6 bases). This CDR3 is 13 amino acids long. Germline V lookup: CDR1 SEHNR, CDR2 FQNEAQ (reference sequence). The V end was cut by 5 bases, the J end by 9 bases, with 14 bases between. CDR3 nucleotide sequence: TGTGCCAGCAGCCCAGGTGGGGGAGGTGAGCAGTTCTTC. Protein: CASSPGGGGEQFF.

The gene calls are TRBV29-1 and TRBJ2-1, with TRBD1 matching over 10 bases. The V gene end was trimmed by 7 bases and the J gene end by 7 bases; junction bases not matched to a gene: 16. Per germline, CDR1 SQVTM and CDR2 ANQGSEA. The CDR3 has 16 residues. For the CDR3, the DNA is TGCAGCGCTAGAACGAGGGACAGGGGAAGCAGGAATGAGCAGTTCTTC. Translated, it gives CSARTRDRGSRNEQFF.

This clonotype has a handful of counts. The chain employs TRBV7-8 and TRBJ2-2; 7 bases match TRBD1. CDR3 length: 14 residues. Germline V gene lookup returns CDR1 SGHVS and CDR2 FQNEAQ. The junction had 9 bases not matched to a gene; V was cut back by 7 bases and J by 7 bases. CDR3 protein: CASTPTGLRGELFF. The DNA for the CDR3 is TGTGCCAGCACCCCGACAGGGCTCCGCGGGGAGCTGTTTTTT.

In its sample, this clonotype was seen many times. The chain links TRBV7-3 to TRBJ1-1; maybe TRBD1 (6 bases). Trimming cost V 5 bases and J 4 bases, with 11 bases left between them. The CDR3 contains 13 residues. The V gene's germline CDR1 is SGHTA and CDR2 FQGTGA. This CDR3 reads CASSRGGGTEAFF. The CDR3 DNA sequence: TGTGCCAGCAGCAGAGGGGGGGGCACTGAAGCTTTCTTT.

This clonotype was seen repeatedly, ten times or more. For the CDR3, the DNA is TGTGCCAGCTCACCGTCTTCCCGTGGGACAGTTTACAATGAGCAGTTCTTC. Translation gives CASSPSSRGTVYNEQFF. This chain connects TRBV18 to TRBJ2-1, with TRBD1 identical over 7 bases. After removal of 3 bases from V and 4 bases from J, the junction contained 12 bases not matched to a gene. Germline V gives CDR1 KGHSH, CDR2 LQKENI. The CDR3 is made up of 17 amino acids.

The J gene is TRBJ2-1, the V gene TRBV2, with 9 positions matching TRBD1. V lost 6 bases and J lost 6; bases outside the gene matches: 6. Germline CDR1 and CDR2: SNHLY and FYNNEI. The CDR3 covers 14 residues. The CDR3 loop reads CASRGQGGFNEQFF. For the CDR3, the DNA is TGTGCCAGCAGGGGACAGGGTGGGTTCAATGAGCAGTTCTTC.

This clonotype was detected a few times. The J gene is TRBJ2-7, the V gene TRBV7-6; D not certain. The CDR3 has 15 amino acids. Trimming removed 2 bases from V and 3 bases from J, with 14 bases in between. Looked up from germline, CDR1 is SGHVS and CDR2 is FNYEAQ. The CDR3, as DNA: TGTGCCAGCAGCTTAAGCTTCGTAACAGTCTACGAGCAGTACTTC. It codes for CASSLSFVTVYEQYF.

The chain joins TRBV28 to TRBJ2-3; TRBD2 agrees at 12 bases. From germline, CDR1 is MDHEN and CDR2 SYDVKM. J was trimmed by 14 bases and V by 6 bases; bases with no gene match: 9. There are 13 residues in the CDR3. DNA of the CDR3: TGTGCCAGCAGGACTAGCGGGGGCTATCTTCGGTATTTT. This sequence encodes CASRTSGGYLRYF.